The rows below give T cell receptor beta chains drawn from one sample of a study of tumor-infiltrating lymphocytes in primary liver carcinoma. TCRdb fed the multiplex PCR reads into MiXCR, producing one record per CDR3 protein. The table records about 78,000 distinct CDR3 sequences, approximately 70% of them present only once. The sequencing sample was made of liver tumor tissue from sampling region 4. The receptor source for this set is a middle-aged man with primary liver carcinoma and hepatitis B virus infection. Both conserved end residues are part of each CDR3. A D gene is named only where the DNA matches it firmly. Rows may omit the clone size; those that give it use once, few, many or a size class.

CDR3nt: TGTGCCAGCAGCTTAGTCGAGCGGAATACGCAGTATTTT; CDR3aa: CASSLVERNTQYF; j_gene: TRBJ2-3; abundance: medium-sized; v_gene: TRBV11-2; d_gene: .
CDR3nt: TGTGCCAGTAGTATAGTGGCGAGCGGGAGAGGGACCCAGTACTTC; CDR3aa: CASSIVASGRGTQYF; j_gene: TRBJ2-5; abundance: .; v_gene: TRBV19; d_gene: TRBD2
CDR3nt: TGCGCCAGCAGCCAAGCACAAGGGTACAATCAGCCCCAGCATTTT; CDR3aa: CASSQAQGYNQPQHF; j_gene: TRBJ1-5; abundance: .; v_gene: TRBV4-1; d_gene: .
CDR3nt: TGCAGCGTCGTGATCGGGGGTGGCAACAATCAGCCCCAGCATTTT; CDR3aa: CSVVIGGGNNQPQHF; j_gene: TRBJ1-5; abundance: .; v_gene: TRBV29-1; d_gene: .
CDR3nt: TGTGCCAGCAGTTATCAGTCATTTCTTAGCGTGAGGGCCGCGGATACGCAGTATTTT; CDR3aa: CASSYQSFLSVRAADTQYF; j_gene: TRBJ2-3; abundance: .; v_gene: TRBV6-2/TRBV6-3; d_gene: .
CDR3nt: TGTGCCAGCAGCTTATCGCAGGGAAGAGGGGCCAACGCACTGACTTTC; CDR3aa: CASSLSQGRGANALTF; j_gene: TRBJ2-6; abundance: .; v_gene: TRBV11-2; d_gene: .
CDR3nt: TGTGCCAGCAGCTTGAGACTAGTGGGGTACAATGAGCAGTTCTTC; CDR3aa: CASSLRLVGYNEQFF; j_gene: TRBJ2-1; abundance: .; v_gene: TRBV7-3; d_gene: .
CDR3nt: TGTGCCAGCAGTTTAGGCCTGGGGCTTCCTACGCATGTGCAGTTCTTC; CDR3aa: CASSLGLGLPTHVQFF; j_gene: TRBJ2-1; abundance: .; v_gene: TRBV11-1; d_gene: .
CDR3nt: TGTGCCAGCAGCGTAGAACCTGCGGGGGCGAACTATGGCTACACCTTC; CDR3aa: CASSVEPAGANYGYTF; j_gene: TRBJ1-2; abundance: .; v_gene: TRBV9; d_gene: .
CDR3nt: TGCGCCAGCAGCTCTAGGGGGGACACCGGGGAGCTGTTTTTT; CDR3aa: CASSSRGDTGELFF; j_gene: TRBJ2-2; abundance: many; v_gene: TRBV5-1; d_gene: .
CDR3nt: TGCGCCAGCAGTCTGACAGAGAACACTGAAGTTCTCTTT; CDR3aa: CASSLTENTEVLF; j_gene: TRBJ1-1; abundance: .; v_gene: TRBV10-1; d_gene: .
CDR3nt: TGTGCCAGCAGATTTCGGCTAACGGGAGATTTCAATGAGCAGTTCTTC; CDR3aa: CASRFRLTGDFNEQFF; j_gene: TRBJ2-1; abundance: .; v_gene: TRBV11-2; d_gene: .
CDR3nt: TGTGTCAGCAGTTATAGGTCCCAGGGGGTGGTTGAGCAGTTCTTC; CDR3aa: CVSSYRSQGVVEQFF; j_gene: TRBJ2-1; abundance: .; v_gene: TRBV6-2/TRBV6-3; d_gene: TRBD1
CDR3nt: TGTGCCAGCAGTTACCCGGGGACAACAGATGCGCAGTATTTT; CDR3aa: CASSYPGTTDAQYF; j_gene: TRBJ2-3; abundance: .; v_gene: TRBV6-2/TRBV6-3; d_gene: .
CDR3nt: TGCGCCAGCAGCTTAGGGCGGTCGTGGGACACCGGGGAGCTGCCTTTT; CDR3aa: CASSLGRSWDTGELPF; j_gene: TRBJ2-2; abundance: .; v_gene: TRBV11-3; d_gene: .
CDR3nt: TGCACCAACAGCCGAGGAGGAGGAGACGGCCAGCCCCAGTATTTT; CDR3aa: CTNSRGGGDGQPQYF; j_gene: TRBJ2-3; abundance: .; v_gene: TRBV4-1; d_gene: .